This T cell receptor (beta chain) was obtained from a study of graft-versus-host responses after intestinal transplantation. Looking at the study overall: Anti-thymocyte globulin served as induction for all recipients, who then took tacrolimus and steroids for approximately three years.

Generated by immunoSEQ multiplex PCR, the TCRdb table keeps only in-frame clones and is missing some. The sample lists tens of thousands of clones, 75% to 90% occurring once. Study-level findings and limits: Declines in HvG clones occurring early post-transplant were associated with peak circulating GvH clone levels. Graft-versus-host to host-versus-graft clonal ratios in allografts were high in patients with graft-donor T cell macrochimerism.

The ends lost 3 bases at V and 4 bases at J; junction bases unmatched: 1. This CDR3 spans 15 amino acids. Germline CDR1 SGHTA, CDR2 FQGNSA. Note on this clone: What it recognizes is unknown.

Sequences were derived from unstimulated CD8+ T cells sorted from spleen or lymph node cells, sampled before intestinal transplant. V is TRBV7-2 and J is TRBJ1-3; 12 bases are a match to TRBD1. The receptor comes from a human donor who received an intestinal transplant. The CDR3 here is CASSLGQGAGNTIYF. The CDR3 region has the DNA TGTGCCAGCAGCTTGGGACAGGGGGCCGGAAACACCATATATTTT.